Listed here are 9 T cell receptor beta chains from one sample, sequenced in a study of blood T cell repertoires in COVID-19. The method was immunoSEQ multiplex PCR; TCRdb's version includes in-frame clones alone and lacks a portion of them. The sample carries roughly 390,000 clones, more than 70% recorded once. Sequencing used peripheral blood. All receptors derive from a woman in her 30s with COVID-19, enrolled during active disease.

The chain employs TRBV2 and TRBJ2-7, with 7 bases aligning to TRBD1. CDR3 length: 13 amino acids. Unmatched junction bases numbered 4, after V lost 8 bases and J lost 0 bases. Germline V lookup: CDR1 SNHLY, CDR2 FYNNEI. CDR3 nucleotide sequence: TGTGCCAGCGAAGACAGGGCCTCCTACGAGCAGTACTTC. It specifies CASEDRASYEQYF. Full variable domain (missing parts from reference TRBV2 and TRBJ2-7): EPEVTQTPSHQVTQMGQEVILRCVPISNHLYFYWYRQILGQKVEFLVSFYNNEISEKSEIFDDQFSVERPDGSNFTLKIRSTKLEDSAMYFCASEDRASYEQYFGPGTRLTVT.

This clone was seen a single time. The chain is built from TRBV6-1 and TRBJ2-1, with a weak D call TRBD2 (6 bases). CDR1 and CDR2 from the germline V gene are MNHNS and SASEGT. Trimming shortened V by 4 bases and J by 7 bases, and 23 bases separated the two germline ends. CDR3 length: 17 residues. The CDR3 nucleotides are TGTGCCAGCAGTGCGGGATCTAGGGACTTTTCATTAAATGAGCAGTTCTTC. Translated, it gives CASSAGSRDFSLNEQFF.

This chain connects TRBV3-1 (or the pseudogene TRBV3-2) to TRBJ2-1, with 7 positions matching TRBD1. Germline V gives CDR1 LGHDT, CDR2 YNNKEL (reference sequence). Losses at the gene ends were 10 bases for V and 4 bases for J; bases not matched to a gene: 13. The CDR3 has 15 residues. CDR3 in amino acids: CATSIRTGPYNEQFF. CDR3 bases: TGTGCCACCTCGATCCGGACAGGACCATACAATGAGCAGTTCTTC.

The V gene is TRBV28, the J gene TRBJ1-6; D gene uncertain. This CDR3 has 13 amino acids. Trimming removed 3 bases from V and 9 bases from J, with 9 bases in between. Per germline, CDR1 MDHEN and CDR2 SYDVKM. CDR3 sequence: CASSLGLGSPLHF. Written as DNA, the CDR3 is TGTGCCAGCAGTTTGGGCCTTGGTTCACCCCTCCACTTT.

The chain has TRBV7-9 and TRBJ1-1; D gene ambiguous. In germline, CDR1 is SEHNR, CDR2 FQNEAQ (reference sequence). The germline V and J ends were trimmed by 5 bases and 7 bases, with 17 bases remaining between them. The CDR3 length is 14 residues. The CDR3 nucleotides are TGTGCCAGCAGCGTCGGCGGGCAGTTGGGTGAAGCTTTCTTT. Its protein product is CASSVGGQLGEAFF.

The sample holds one count of this clone. This rearrangement joins TRBV6-5 to TRBJ2-7; 8 bases match TRBD2. With 6 bases clipped from V and 4 bases from J, the junction kept 5 bases outside the gene matches. Germline V lookup: CDR1 MNHEY, CDR2 SVGAGI. The length of the CDR3 is 13 residues. CDR3: CASRDGLAYEQYF. Here the CDR3 DNA reads TGTGCCAGCAGAGATGGACTAGCTTACGAGCAGTACTTC.

Details on this clone: Germline is not matched at one junction end, which may reflect a read error. This chain links TRBV7-7 with TRBJ2-3; 13 bases align to TRBD2. The germline CDR1 and CDR2 sequences are SSHAT and FNYEAQ (reference sequence). This CDR3 region has 16 residues. The CDR3 loop reads CASSPGLAGVLGTQYF. CDR3 nucleotides: TGTGCTAGCAGCCCCGGACTAGCGGGAGTTTTGGGTACGCAGTATTTT.

This rearrangement joins TRBV5-5 to TRBJ1-4; D possibly corresponds to TRBD1 (6 bases). This CDR3 spans 16 amino acids. Trimming took off 4 bases at V and 7 bases at J, with 20 bases between the two ends. The germline V gene has CDR1 SGHKS and CDR2 YYEKEE (reference sequence). CDR3 nucleotides: TGTGCCAGCAGCCAAGGACAGTTGATCTTGGGTGAAAAACTGTTTTTT. This gives the protein CASSQGQLILGEKLFF.

The chain carries TRBV2 and TRBJ2-1; TRBD2 matches 11 bases. The germline V gene has CDR1 SNHLY and CDR2 FYNNEI. The CDR3 is 15 amino acids. The junction had 12 bases not matched to a gene; V was cut back by 8 bases and J by 9 bases. The CDR3 is CASRIAGGPKSEQFF. The CDR3 coding sequence is TGTGCCAGCCGCATAGCGGGAGGGCCAAAGAGTGAGCAGTTCTTC.